The present TCR beta chain was sequenced within a study of CXCR3-negative and CXCR3-positive naive CD8 T cells. About the research overall: The total count of TRB reads reached some 140 million, and each library contributed about 1.5 +/- 0.3 million. Findings and caveats of the study: For naive cells, CXCR3-negative and CXCR3-positive subsets had similar TRBV-TRBJ usage; for memory cells, usage differed. When CXCR3-positive naive cells were set against CXCR3-negative naive cells, the former had more hydrophobic TRB CDR3s. Naive subsets were similarly diverse, while memory CD8+ repertoires were much less diverse.

This CDR3 contains 13 residues. Germline CDR1 and CDR2: SEHNR and FQNEAQ (reference sequence). Turning to this clonotype: The antigen is unknown.

CD45RO-CCR7+CD27+CD95- characterized naive CD8+ T cells. Preparation of TRB cDNA libraries relied on 5' RACE carrying UMI labels. TCRdb reanalyzed the 5' RACE reads and collapses them to one entry per CDR3 protein, without DNA. The sample totals 65,000 to 75,000 distinct CDR3 sequences. The V and J genes are TRBV7-9 and TRBJ1-2. The sequence was obtained from a human donor in good health. Some clones in this sample may be carry-over from other donors' samples. Sequences were obtained from naive CXCR3+ CD8+ T cells from blood. Subset described: CD45RO-CCR7+CD27+CD95- naive CD8+ T cells expressing CXCR3 (TNR3+). The CDR3 protein is CASSLILDYGYTF.